This TCR beta chain was retrieved from a study of blood T cell repertoires in COVID-19. Participants were placed into cohorts based on the clinical history they reported. The protocol was immunoSEQ multiplex PCR, while the TCRdb copy is restricted to in-frame clones and leaves out a portion. In the table there are fewer than 350,000 clones, less than 85% of which are singletons. The CDR3 runs 16 residues. The trim removed 0 bases at V and 5 bases at J, leaving 9 bases unmatched. The germline V gene has CDR1 LGHNA and CDR2 YSLEER. Sequencing input: PBMCs or T cells enriched from blood (not recorded which). This TCR was recovered from a woman between 45 and 65 years old who had recovered from COVID-19. J is TRBJ2-7 and V is TRBV4-3; TRBD2 agrees at 8 bases. The CDR3 DNA follows: TGCGCCAGCAGCCAAGACCCCACGGGAGGGTATCACGAGCAGTACTTC. It codes for CASSQDPTGGYHEQYF.